This TCR beta chain was identified during a study of PD-1 blockade in classical Hodgkin lymphoma. As regards this clone: The target antigen is unknown.

The table came from immunoSEQ multiplex PCR; TCRdb's copy has only in-frame clones and leaves some out. The sample yields over 60,000 clones, around 94% seen once. Time point meaning: cycle 4 day 1 (C4D1), after around six weeks of nivolumab. Every patient was affected by relapse after autologous stem cell transplantation, while exposure to brentuximab vedotin was not uniform. CDR1 is SGHRS and CDR2 is YFSETQ in the germline V gene. Trimming at V came to 0 bases and at J to 2 bases, leaving 5 bases not matched to a gene. This CDR3 is built from 16 residues. General observations from the study: Baseline diversity resembling that of newly diagnosed patients was seen in complete responders.

V is TRBV5-1 and J is TRBJ2-3; 8 nucleotides match TRBD2. The sample in question was peripheral blood mononuclear cells (PBMCs), obtained before the fourth cycle of nivolumab. This receptor was identified in a human donor with classical Hodgkin lymphoma. The CDR3 nucleotides are TGCGCCAGCAGCTTGGCACTAGCGGACTACACAGATACGCAGTATTTT. Translating it yields CASSLALADYTDTQYF.